The clone carrying this T cell receptor (beta chain) was seen more than once but under ten times. Its antigen is unidentified. The PCR employed 60 Vbeta primers together with 13 Jbeta primers. Clones were read by immunoSEQ multiplex PCR, and TCRdb kept only the in-frame ones, dropping some. The data hold tens of thousands of clones, with more than 70% observed a single time. These data are taken from a study of cytomegalovirus exposure and HLA in healthy donors. Findings and caveats of the study: A later analysis showed HLA-associated TCR beta chains outstripping equally common others in clonal expansion. Productive status was seen about 90% or about 30% of the time for most TCR beta V segments in an earlier analysis. Analysis performed later found over 15,000 TCR beta sequences associated with HLA alleles at 0.05 false discovery rate. A later analysis linked a missense DCLRE1C variant to TCR beta V- and J-gene trimming.

Sequenced material: PBMCs. This receptor was identified in a male donor in good health and CMV-seronegative.

CDR3 sequence (DNA): TGTGCCTGGAGGGACAGGAGATACTACGAGCAGTTCTTC. Protein product: CAWRDRRYYEQFF. The chain joins TRBV30 to TRBJ2-1; 7 bases match TRBD1. V lost 3 bases, J lost 10 bases, and 9 bases stayed unmatched. The CDR3 has 13 residues. Per the germline V gene, CDR1 is GTSNPN and CDR2 is SVGIG (reference sequence).